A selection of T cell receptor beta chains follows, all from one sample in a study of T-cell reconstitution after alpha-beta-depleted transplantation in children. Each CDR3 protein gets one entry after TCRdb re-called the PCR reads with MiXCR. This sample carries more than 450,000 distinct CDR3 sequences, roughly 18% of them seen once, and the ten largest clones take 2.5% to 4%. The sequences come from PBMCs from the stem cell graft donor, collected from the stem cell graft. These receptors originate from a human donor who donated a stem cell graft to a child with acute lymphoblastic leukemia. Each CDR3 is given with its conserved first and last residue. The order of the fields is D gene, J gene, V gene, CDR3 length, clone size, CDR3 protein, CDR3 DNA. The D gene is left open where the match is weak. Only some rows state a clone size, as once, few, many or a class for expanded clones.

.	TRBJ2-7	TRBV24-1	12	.	CATSDRDYEQYF	TGTGCCACCAGTGACAGGGACTACGAGCAGTACTTC
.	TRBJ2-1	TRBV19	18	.	CASSFNYPGESSYNEQFF	TGTGCCAGTAGTTTTAACTACCCGGGAGAGTCCTCCTACAATGAGCAGTTCTTC
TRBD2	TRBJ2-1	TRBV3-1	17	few	CASSQVAYGTNLNEQFF	TGTGCCAGCAGCCAAGTAGCGTACGGGACTAACCTCAATGAGCAGTTCTTC
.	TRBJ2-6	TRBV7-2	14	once	CASSRQPGANGLTF	TGTGCCAGCAGCAGGCAGCCTGGGGCCAACGGCCTGACTTTC
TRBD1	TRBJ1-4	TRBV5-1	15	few	CASSPRDRAFEKLFF	TGCGCCAGCAGTCCCAGGGACAGGGCGTTCGAAAAACTGTTTTTT
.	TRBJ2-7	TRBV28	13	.	CASHGQNSYEQYF	TGTGCCAGCCATGGGCAGAACTCCTACGAGCAGTACTTC
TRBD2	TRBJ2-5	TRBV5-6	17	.	CASSFTTGTSGKETQYF	TGTGCCAGCAGCTTCACCACCGGGACTAGCGGAAAAGAGACCCAGTACTTC
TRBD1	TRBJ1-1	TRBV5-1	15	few	CASSFDLRGQAEAFF	TGCGCCAGCAGCTTCGACCTCAGGGGGCAGGCTGAAGCTTTCTTT
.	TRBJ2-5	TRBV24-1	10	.	CAAGQETQYF	TGTGCCGCCGGGCAAGAGACCCAGTACTTC
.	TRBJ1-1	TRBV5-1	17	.	CASSLVGDGTINTEAFF	TGCGCCAGCAGCTTGGTAGGGGACGGCACCATTAACACTGAAGCTTTCTTT
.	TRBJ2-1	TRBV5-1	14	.	CASSLNGNNNEQFF	TGCGCCAGCAGTCTCAATGGGAACAACAATGAGCAGTTCTTC
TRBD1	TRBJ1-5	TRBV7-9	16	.	CASGSTGNGEDQPQHF	TGTGCCAGCGGATCGACAGGGAATGGTGAAGATCAGCCCCAGCATTTT
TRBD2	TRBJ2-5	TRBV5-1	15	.	CASSSPGLAGETQYF	TGCGCCAGCAGCTCCCCGGGACTAGCGGGAGAGACCCAGTACTTC
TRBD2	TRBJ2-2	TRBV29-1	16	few	CSVEGTSGSNTGELFF	TGCAGCGTGGAGGGGACTAGCGGGAGTAACACCGGGGAGCTGTTTTTT
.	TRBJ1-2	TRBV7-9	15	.	CASSLVGVAADGYTF	TGTGCCAGCAGCTTAGTAGGGGTGGCGGCGGATGGCTACACCTTC
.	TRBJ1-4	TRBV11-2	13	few	CASRSGGREKLFF	TGTGCCAGCAGGTCCGGGGGTCGGGAAAAACTGTTTTTT
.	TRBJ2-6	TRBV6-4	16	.	CASSGEHGSGANVLTF	TGTGCCAGCAGTGGGGAACACGGCTCTGGGGCCAACGTCCTGACTTTC
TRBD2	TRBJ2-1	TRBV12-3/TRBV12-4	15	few	CASSSLTSGTNEQFF	TGTGCCAGCAGTTCCTTGACTAGCGGGACCAATGAGCAGTTCTTC
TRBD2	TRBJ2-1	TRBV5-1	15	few	CASSPLAGGANEQFF	TGCGCCAGCAGCCCGCTAGCGGGTGGGGCTAATGAGCAGTTCTTC
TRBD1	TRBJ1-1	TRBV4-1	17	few	CASSQVEAGGMNTEAFF	TGCGCCAGCAGCCAAGTTGAAGCAGGGGGTATGAACACTGAAGCTTTCTTT
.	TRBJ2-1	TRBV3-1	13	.	CASSQDGNSEQFF	TGTGCCAGCAGCCAAGATGGGAACAGTGAGCAGTTCTTC
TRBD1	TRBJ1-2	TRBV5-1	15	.	CASSLGQGGRNGYTF	TGCGCCAGCAGCCTAGGACAGGGCGGCAGGAATGGCTACACCTTC
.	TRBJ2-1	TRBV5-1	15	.	CASSSLDPMYNEQFF	TGCGCCAGCAGCTCGCTAGATCCTATGTACAATGAGCAGTTCTTC
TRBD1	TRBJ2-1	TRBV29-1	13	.	CSVGTGGFGEQFF	TGCAGCGTTGGAACAGGGGGTTTTGGTGAGCAGTTCTTC
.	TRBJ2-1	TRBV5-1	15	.	CASSLESRAYNEQFF	TGCGCCAGCAGCTTGGAGTCCCGGGCCTACAATGAGCAGTTCTTC
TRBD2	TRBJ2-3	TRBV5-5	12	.	CASGAGADTQYF	TGTGCCAGCGGAGCGGGGGCTGATACGCAGTATTTT
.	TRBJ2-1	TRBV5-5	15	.	CASSLPDSSYNEQFF	TGTGCCAGCAGCTTACCGGACAGCTCCTACAATGAGCAGTTCTTC
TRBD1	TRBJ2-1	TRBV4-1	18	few	CASSQDYGTAIPYNEQFF	TGCGCCAGCAGCCAAGATTACGGGACAGCAATTCCCTACAATGAGCAGTTCTTC
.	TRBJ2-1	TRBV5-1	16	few	CASSLRPVEGHNEQFF	TGCGCCAGCAGCTTGAGACCGGTAGAGGGGCACAATGAGCAGTTCTTC
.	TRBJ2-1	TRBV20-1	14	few	CSAPRRVSYNEQFF	TGCAGTGCTCCAAGGAGGGTCTCCTACAATGAGCAGTTCTTC
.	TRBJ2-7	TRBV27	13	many	CASSFRSSYEQYF	TGTGCCAGCAGTTTTCGCAGCTCCTACGAGCAGTACTTC
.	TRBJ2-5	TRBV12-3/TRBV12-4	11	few	CASSWRETQYF	TGTGCCAGCAGTTGGCGGGAGACCCAGTACTTC
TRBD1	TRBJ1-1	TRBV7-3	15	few	CASSLTGGANTEAFF	TGTGCCAGCAGCTTAACAGGGGGCGCGAACACTGAAGCTTTCTTT
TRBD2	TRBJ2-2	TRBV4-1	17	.	CASSQVGLAAYTGELFF	TGCGCCAGCAGCCAGGTCGGACTAGCAGCCTACACCGGGGAGCTGTTTTTT
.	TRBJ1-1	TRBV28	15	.	CASRAMGILVPEAFF	TGTGCCAGCAGGGCGATGGGAATTCTAGTTCCTGAAGCTTTCTTT
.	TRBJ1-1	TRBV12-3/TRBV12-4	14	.	CASSLIGRSSSAFF	TGTGCCAGCAGTTTAATCGGCCGGTCAAGTTCAGCTTTCTTT
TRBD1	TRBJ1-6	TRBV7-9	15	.	CASSFHDRGKPPLHF	TGTGCCAGCAGCTTTCACGACAGGGGCAAGCCACCCCTCCACTTT
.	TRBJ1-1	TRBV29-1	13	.	CSVEKGVNTEAFF	TGCAGCGTTGAAAAGGGGGTGAACACTGAAGCTTTCTTT
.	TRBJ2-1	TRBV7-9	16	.	CASSAPPESSYNEQFF	TGTGCCAGCAGTGCCCCACCGGAGAGCTCCTACAATGAGCAGTTCTTC
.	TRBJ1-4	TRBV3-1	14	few	CASSQDRNNEKLFF	TGTGCCAGCAGCCAAGACAGGAATAATGAAAAACTGTTTTTT
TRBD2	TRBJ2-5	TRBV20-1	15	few	CSAPGLAGVGETQYF	TGCAGTGCTCCGGGACTAGCGGGAGTCGGGGAGACCCAGTACTTC